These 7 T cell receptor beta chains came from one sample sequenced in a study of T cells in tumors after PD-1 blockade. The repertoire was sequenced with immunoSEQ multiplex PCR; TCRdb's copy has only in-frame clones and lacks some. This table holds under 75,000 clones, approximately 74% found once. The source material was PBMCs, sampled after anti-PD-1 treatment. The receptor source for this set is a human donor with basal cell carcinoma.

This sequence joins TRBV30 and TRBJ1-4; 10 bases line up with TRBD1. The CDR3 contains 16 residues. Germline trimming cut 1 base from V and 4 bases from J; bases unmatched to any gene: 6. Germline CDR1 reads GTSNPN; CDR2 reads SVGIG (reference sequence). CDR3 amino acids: CAWSAGTGVGNEKLFF. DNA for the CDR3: TGTGCCTGGAGTGCCGGGACAGGGGTCGGTAATGAAAAACTGTTTTTT.

In nucleotides, the CDR3 is TGCGCCAGCAGCTTGGGACAGGGGGATAATTCACCCCTCCACTTT. Protein: CASSLGQGDNSPLHF. V is TRBV5-1 and J is TRBJ1-6, with 9 bases fitting TRBD1. CDR3 size: 15 residues. Germline lookup yields CDR1 SGHRS and CDR2 YFSETQ. Unmatched junction bases numbered 0, after V lost 0 bases and J lost 5 bases. Full variable domain (outside the CDR3, taken from reference TRBV5-1 and TRBJ1-6): KAGVTQTPRYLIKTRGQQVTLSCSPISGHRSVSWYQQTPGQGLQFLFEYFSETQRNKGNFPGRFSGRQFSNSRSEMNVSTLELGDSALYLCASSLGQGDNSPLHFGNGTRLTVT.

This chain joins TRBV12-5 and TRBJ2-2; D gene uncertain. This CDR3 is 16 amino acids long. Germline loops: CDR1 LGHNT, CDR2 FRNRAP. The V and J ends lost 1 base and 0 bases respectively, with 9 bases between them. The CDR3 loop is CASGLGPRANTGELFF. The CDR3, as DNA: TGTGCTAGTGGTTTGGGTCCACGGGCGAACACCGGGGAGCTGTTTTTT.

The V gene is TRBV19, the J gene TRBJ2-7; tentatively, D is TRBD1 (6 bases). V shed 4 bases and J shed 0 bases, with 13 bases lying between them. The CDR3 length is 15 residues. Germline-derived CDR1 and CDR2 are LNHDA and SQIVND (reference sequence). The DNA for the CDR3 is TGTGCCAGTAGTACCCAAGACAGGCCCTCCTACGAGCAGTACTTC. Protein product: CASSTQDRPSYEQYF.

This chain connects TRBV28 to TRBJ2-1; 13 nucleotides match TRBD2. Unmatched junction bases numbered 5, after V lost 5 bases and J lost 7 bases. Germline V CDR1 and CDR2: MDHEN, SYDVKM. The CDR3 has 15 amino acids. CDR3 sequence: CASSPLAGGRNEQFF. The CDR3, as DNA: TGTGCCAGCAGTCCACTAGCGGGGGGGCGGAATGAGCAGTTCTTC.

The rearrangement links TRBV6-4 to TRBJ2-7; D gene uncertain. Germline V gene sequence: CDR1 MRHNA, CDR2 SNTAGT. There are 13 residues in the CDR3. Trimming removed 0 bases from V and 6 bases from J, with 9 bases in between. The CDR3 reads CASSDSSLGEQYF. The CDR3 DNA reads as TGTGCCAGCAGTGACTCGTCGTTGGGCGAGCAGTACTTC.

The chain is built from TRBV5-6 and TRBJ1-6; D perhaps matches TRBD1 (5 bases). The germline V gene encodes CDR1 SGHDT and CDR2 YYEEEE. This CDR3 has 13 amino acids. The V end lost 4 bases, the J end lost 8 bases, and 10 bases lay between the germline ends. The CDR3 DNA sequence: TGTGCCAGCAGCACAAGGGGTGATTCACCCCTCCACTTT. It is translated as CASSTRGDSPLHF. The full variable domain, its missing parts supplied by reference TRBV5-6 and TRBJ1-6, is DAGVTQSPTHLIKTRGQQVTLRCSPKSGHDTVSWYQQALGQGPQFIFQYYEEEERQRGNFPDRFSGHQFPNYSSELNVNALLLGDSALYLCASSTRGDSPLHFGNGTRLTVT.